Included here is one T cell receptor (beta chain) sequence, with context. The data belong to a study of cytotoxic CD8 clonotypes in ibrutinib-treated CLL. Germline loops: CDR1 MNHEY, CDR2 SMNVEV (reference sequence). This CDR3 contains 12 residues. V was shortened by 4 bases and J by 6 bases, with 10 bases between the two germline ends. Using immunoSEQ multiplex PCR, the repertoire was profiled, and TCRdb retains in-frame clones only, with some absent. This table holds fewer than 400,000 clones, 67% found once. V gene TRBV27 combines with J gene TRBJ2-7; D uncertain. This clonotype was obtained from a human donor with chronic lymphocytic leukemia. Sequenced material: PBMCs, taken after 36 months of ibrutinib treatment. The CDR3 sequence: CASSSLAGEQYF. The CDR3 DNA reads as TGTGCCAGCAGTTCCCTTGCAGGCGAGCAGTACTTC.